Listed below are T cell receptor beta chains from one sample, sequenced in a study of T cell responses to AZD1222 COVID-19 vaccine. Assay used: immunoSEQ multiplex PCR; TCRdb lists only in-frame clones, some missing. The sample lists some 110,000 clones, approximately 90% occurring once. Source: peripheral blood, taken 28 days after the second AZD1222 dose. The receptors were sampled from an adult who received the AZD1222 COVID-19 vaccine. Both conserved end residues are part of each CDR3. A D gene is named only where the DNA matches it firmly.

CASKDPSGNTIYF,TGTGCCAGCAAGGACCCTTCCGGGAACACCATATATTTT,-,TRBJ1-3,TRBV5-4
CASSWDREAYEQYF,TGTGCCAGCAGTTGGGACAGGGAGGCCTACGAGCAGTACTTC,TRBD1,TRBJ2-7,TRBV27